Below are 27 T cell receptor beta chains sequenced from a single sample in a study of response to subunit inactivated influenza vaccine. One entry per CDR3 protein, called by TCRdb with MiXCR from the RT-PCR reads. Of 450,000 to 600,000 distinct CDR3 sequences listed, roughly 7.9% are singletons. The material was PBMCs from blood, obtained about 24 months after vaccination. These receptors came from a man aged 45 to 70 who received an inactivated influenza vaccine.

This chain links TRBV7-8 with TRBJ2-5, with 9 positions matching TRBD1. From germline, CDR1 is SGHVS and CDR2 FQNEAQ. This CDR3 has 16 amino acids. Losses at the gene ends were 4 bases for V and 5 bases for J; bases not matched to a gene: 11. The CDR3 sequence is CASSYFWTGEEETQYF. Here the CDR3 DNA reads TGTGCCAGCAGCTATTTTTGGACAGGGGAGGAGGAGACCCAGTACTTC.

This clonotype was found a few times. The final CDR3 position lacks the conserved phenylalanine or tryptophan, pointing to a likely read error. No DNA is shown, since the ends of the CDR3 on it are uncertain; the CDR3 is the one TCRdb lists. The J gene is TRBJ2-3, the V gene TRBV29-1. The CDR3 numbers 10 amino acids, ends counted. In germline, CDR1 is SQVTM, CDR2 ANQGSEA. CDR3 residues: CSVEDGRQDL.

This clonotype has ten or more counts. The chain uses TRBV20-1 and TRBJ2-5; D call uncertain. This CDR3 contains 12 residues. CDR1 DFQATT and CDR2 SNEGSKA come from the germline V gene (reference sequence). Trimming stripped 1 base from V and 1 base from J, with 4 bases between. This CDR3 reads CSARGFQETQYF. The DNA of the CDR3 is TGCAGTGCTAGAGGGTTCCAAGAGACCCAGTACTTC.

The CDR3 protein is CASPKKGRADTGELFF. The CDR3, as DNA: TGTGCCAGCCCGAAAAAGGGGAGAGCGGACACCGGGGAGCTGTTTTTT. V gene TRBV14 combines with J gene TRBJ2-2; D may match TRBD1 or TRBD2 (5 bases each). Trimming shortened V by 8 bases and J by 3 bases, and 19 bases separated the two germline ends. This CDR3 region has 16 residues. Germline loops: CDR1 SGHDN, CDR2 FVKESK.

Ten or more counts support this clonotype. The V call is TRBV5-1, the J call TRBJ1-1, with D uncertain. The length of the CDR3 is 14 residues. The germline V gene encodes CDR1 SGHRS and CDR2 YFSETQ. V was shortened by 4 bases and J by 1 base, with 11 bases between the two germline ends. DNA for the CDR3: TGCGCCAGCAGCCATGGGGTCAGGAACACTGAAGCTTTCTTT. This sequence encodes CASSHGVRNTEAFF. Drawing the rest from reference TRBV5-1 and TRBJ1-1, the complete variable domain is KAGVTQTPRYLIKTRGQQVTLSCSPISGHRSVSWYQQTPGQGLQFLFEYFSETQRNKGNFPGRFSGRQFSNSRSEMNVSTLELGDSALYLCASSHGVRNTEAFFGQGTRLTVV.

The chain uses TRBV20-1 and TRBJ1-4; unclear D gene. CDR1 is DFQATT, CDR2 SNEGSKA, per germline (reference sequence). The CDR3 length is 12 residues. Trimming removed 6 bases at V and 4 bases at J, with 9 bases between. The CDR3 bases are TGCAGTGCGTCACGGAATAATGAAAAACTGTTTTTT. It codes for CSASRNNEKLFF.

At least ten counts were recorded for this clonotype. This chain joins TRBV15 and TRBJ1-3, with no clear D. CDR1 and CDR2 from the germline V gene are LNHNV and YYDKDF (reference sequence). With 5 bases removed from V and 4 bases from J, the gap between germline ends came to 12 bases. This CDR3 is built from 14 residues. The CDR3 here is CATSEDASGNTIYF. Here the CDR3 DNA reads TGTGCCACCAGCGAAGATGCTTCGGGAAACACCATATATTTT.

This clonotype has only a few counts. The chain couples TRBV6-1 to TRBJ2-2; maybe TRBD1 (5 bases). From germline, CDR1 is MNHNS and CDR2 SASEGT. CDR3 length: 14 amino acids. V lost 6 bases to trimming and J lost 4 bases, with 12 bases between them. CDR3 in amino acids: CASRLTGVTGELFF. CDR3 nucleotides: TGTGCCAGCAGACTCACAGGAGTCACCGGGGAGCTGTTTTTT.

The chain combines TRBV7-2 with TRBJ1-4; the D is unclear. The germline V gene has CDR1 SGHTA and CDR2 FQGNSA. V lost 5 bases and J lost 5, with 12 bases in between. This CDR3 has 14 amino acids. Written as DNA, the CDR3 is TGTGCCAGCAGCCGACTTGCCTGGAATGAAAAACTGTTTTTT. It translates to CASSRLAWNEKLFF.

This clonotype was detected ten times or more. The chain joins TRBV2 to TRBJ2-2; 8 positions match TRBD1. This CDR3 region has 15 residues. Trimming removed 2 bases from V and 5 bases from J; junction bases left unmatched: 4. Germline V CDR1 and CDR2: SNHLY, FYNNEI. CDR3 DNA: TGTGCCAGCAGTGAAAGGGACAGGCGGACCGGGGAGCTGTTTTTT. Translation gives CASSERDRRTGELFF.

This clonotype was observed a few times. The chain uses TRBV12-3 or TRBV12-4 and TRBJ1-1, with D unresolved. This CDR3 spans 14 amino acids. The germline V and J ends were trimmed by 6 bases and 0 bases, with 11 bases remaining between them. The CDR3 sequence: CASSSRTLNTEAFF. The CDR3 nucleotides are TGTGCCAGCAGCTCTAGGACTTTGAACACTGAAGCTTTCTTT.

This clonotype was counted at least ten times. The rearrangement joins TRBV6-1 to TRBJ2-2; no firm D call. Trimming shortened V by 6 bases and J by 1 base, and 9 bases separated the two germline ends. Germline values: CDR1 MNHNS, CDR2 SASEGT. This CDR3 is 14 amino acids long. The CDR3 DNA reads as TGTGCCAGCAGAGGCCACAGGAACACCGGGGAGCTGTTTTTT. This sequence encodes CASRGHRNTGELFF.

This chain connects TRBV18 to TRBJ2-7; possibly TRBD1 or TRBD2 for D (5 bases each). CDR1 and CDR2 (germline): KGHSH, LQKENI. Trimming shortened V by 3 bases and J by 3 bases, and 12 bases separated the two germline ends. CDR3 length equals 14 residues. CDR3: CASSPGTLDYEQYF. In nucleotides, the CDR3 is TGTGCCAGCTCACCCGGGACCCTAGACTACGAGCAGTACTTC.

This clonotype has at least ten counts. The V and J genes are TRBV3-1 and TRBJ2-1; 7 bases align to TRBD2. Germline V CDR1 and CDR2: LGHDT, YNNKEL (reference sequence). The CDR3 has 17 amino acids. Germline trimming cut 4 bases from V and 3 bases from J; bases unmatched to any gene: 12. CDR3 nucleotide sequence: TGTGCCAGCAGCCTCCGTTCGTTGCTAGCGGACTACAATGAGCAGTTCTTC. Its translation is CASSLRSLLADYNEQFF.

This chain connects TRBV6-1 to TRBJ1-3; D unclear. From germline, CDR1 is MNHNS and CDR2 SASEGT. Trimming removed 6 bases at V and 2 bases at J, with 23 bases between. The CDR3 sequence is 18 residues long. CDR3 nucleotides: TGTGCCAGCAGACCATACAGTTCGAGGAGCTATACTGGAAACACCATATATTTT. Translation: CASRPYSSRSYTGNTIYF.

This chain connects TRBV14 to TRBJ1-2, with 7 bases aligning to TRBD1. V lost 1 base, J lost 4 bases, and 12 bases stayed unmatched. The CDR3 is 17 residues long. Germline loops: CDR1 SGHDN, CDR2 FVKESK. The chain's CDR3 is CASSQVGNRGLPYGYTF. The CDR3 DNA is TGTGCCAGCAGCCAAGTGGGAAACAGGGGACTTCCCTATGGCTACACCTTC.

The chain carries TRBV11-2 and TRBJ2-3; 7 nucleotides agree with TRBD2. The germline V gene has CDR1 SGHAT and CDR2 FQNNGV. After removal of 10 bases from V and 1 base from J, the junction contained 8 bases not matched to a gene. This CDR3 has 14 residues. CDR3 region: CAISRLAGTDTQYF. CDR3 DNA: TGTGCCATCTCAAGACTAGCTGGCACAGATACGCAGTATTTT.

The count of this clonotype is one. The rearrangement joins TRBV20-1 to TRBJ2-2, with D possibly being TRBD1 (6 bases). This CDR3 region has 19 residues. The ends were cut back, 5 bases at V and 4 bases at J, with 29 bases in the middle. In germline, CDR1 is DFQATT, CDR2 SNEGSKA (reference sequence). The chain's CDR3 is CSAVGQGLRYSNFTGELFF. The CDR3 nucleotides are TGCAGTGCTGTGGGGCAGGGGTTACGCTACTCGAATTTCACCGGGGAGCTGTTTTTT.

This clonotype was picked up a small number of times. The chain recombines TRBV6-2 or TRBV6-3 with TRBJ2-3; no firm D call. The V end was cut by 4 bases, the J end by 4 bases, with 18 bases between. Per the germline V gene, CDR1 is MNHEY and CDR2 is SVGEGT. The CDR3 is 16 residues long. CDR3 loop: CASSSNGRQDPDTQYF. Written as DNA, the CDR3 is TGTGCCAGCAGTTCCAATGGTAGGCAGGACCCAGATACGCAGTATTTT.

In its sample, this clonotype was seen many times. V and J are TRBV6-5 and TRBJ2-7; a possible D gene is TRBD2 (5 bases). Deletions cut 1 base from V and 3 bases from J, with 13 bases between. Per germline, CDR1 MNHEY and CDR2 SVGAGI. The CDR3 totals 15 residues. This CDR3 is CASSYYRDFDYEQYF. The CDR3 DNA is TGTGCCAGCAGTTACTACCGGGATTTCGACTACGAGCAGTACTTC.

The J gene is TRBJ1-1, the V gene TRBV6-5, with TRBD1 as a possible D gene (5 bases). CDR3 length: 17 residues. The V end lost 2 bases, the J end lost 1 base, and 17 bases lay between the germline ends. Germline-derived CDR1 and CDR2 are MNHEY and SVGAGI. Here the CDR3 DNA reads TGTGCCAGCAGTTACGGGGGGGGGACCCGGGCGAACACTGAAGCTTTCTTT. Protein product: CASSYGGGTRANTEAFF.

This clonotype came up a few times. The chain recombines TRBV20-1 with TRBJ2-4; unclear D gene. This CDR3 is 14 amino acids long. Germline V gene lookup returns CDR1 DFQATT and CDR2 SNEGSKA (reference sequence). Between the trimmed V and J ends, which lost 3 bases and 0 bases, there was a span of 9 bases. The CDR3 loop is CSAREALAKNIQYF. As DNA, the CDR3 is TGCAGTGCTAGGGAAGCCCTAGCCAAAAACATTCAGTACTTC.

The chain combines TRBV6-1 with TRBJ1-6; D is perhaps TRBD1 (5 bases). V dropped 4 bases and J dropped 12 bases, with 13 bases sitting between them. CDR1 is MNHNS, CDR2 SASEGT, per germline. The CDR3 extends over 13 amino acids. The CDR3 nucleotides are TGTGCCAGCAGTGTAGAACAGGCGGGACCCCTCCACTTT. It specifies CASSVEQAGPLHF.

The sample holds a few counts of this clonotype. The chain has TRBV2 and TRBJ2-1; the D is unclear. CDR1 and CDR2 from the germline V gene are SNHLY and FYNNEI. With 8 bases removed from V and 0 bases from J, the gap between germline ends came to 14 bases. The CDR3 consists of 15 residues. CDR3 nucleotides: TGTGCCAGCGTAATAGGGATCGGCTCCTACAATGAGCAGTTCTTC. Translation gives CASVIGIGSYNEQFF. The variable domain in full, completed from reference TRBV2 and TRBJ2-1, reads EPEVTQTPSHQVTQMGQEVILRCVPISNHLYFYWYRQILGQKVEFLVSFYNNEISEKSEIFDDQFSVERPDGSNFTLKIRSTKLEDSAMYFCASVIGIGSYNEQFFGPGTRLTVL.

There are a few counts of this clonotype. This chain uses TRBV7-2 with TRBJ1-1; TRBD1 aligns across 9 bases. Germline V gene sequence: CDR1 SGHTA, CDR2 FQGNSA. This CDR3 comprises 17 residues. Trimming cost V 1 base and J 8 bases; bases outside gene matches: 14. DNA of the CDR3: TGTGCCAGCAGCTTAGTGGGACAGGGCTCCATATCGACAGAAGCTTTCTTT. It is translated as CASSLVGQGSISTEAFF.

This clonotype occurred a few times. This rearrangement joins TRBV20-1 to TRBJ1-1, with D uncertain. V lost 3 bases, J lost 0 bases, and 14 bases lay in between. The CDR3 is 15 residues long. In germline, CDR1 is DFQATT, CDR2 SNEGSKA (reference sequence). The CDR3 bases are TGCAGTGCTAGGGGAGGTAGTGGCGTGAACACTGAAGCTTTCTTT. Amino acids: CSARGGSGVNTEAFF.

The chain employs TRBV29-1 and TRBJ1-4, with 8 bases fitting TRBD1. With V trimmed by 6 bases and J by 7 bases, 10 bases remained unmatched. Germline V gene sequence: CDR1 SQVTM, CDR2 ANQGSEA. The length of the CDR3 is 14 residues. CDR3 sequence: CSVQQGDVGEKLFF. CDR3 sequence (DNA): TGCAGCGTACAACAGGGGGATGTTGGTGAAAAACTGTTTTTT.